This T cell receptor (beta chain) was profiled in a study of shared clonotypes between healthy human individuals. This clone was seen a single time. As yet, its antigen is unknown. This same CDR3 is encoded by further DNA sequences in the sample. With V trimmed by 3 bases and J by 2 bases, 4 bases remained unmatched. This CDR3 has 14 amino acids. Germline V gives CDR1 MDHEN, CDR2 SYDVKM. Study-level results: Sequencing depth was predicted to influence how clonotypes are shared among donors.

Some clones are missing from TCRdb's copy, which holds only in-frame ones; the method was immunoSEQ multiplex PCR. In the table there are about 1.5 million clones, 95% to 99% of which are singletons. This clonotype was sampled from a man aged 25 to 40 in good health. This sequence joins TRBV28 and TRBJ2-7, with TRBD1 matching 7 bases. The sequenced sample was naive CD4+ T cells sorted from blood. Sample subset: CD45RA+ positively selected. CDR3 sequence: CASSFLDRAYEQYF. The CDR3 nucleotides read TGTGCCAGCAGTTTTTTAGACAGGGCCTACGAGCAGTACTTC.